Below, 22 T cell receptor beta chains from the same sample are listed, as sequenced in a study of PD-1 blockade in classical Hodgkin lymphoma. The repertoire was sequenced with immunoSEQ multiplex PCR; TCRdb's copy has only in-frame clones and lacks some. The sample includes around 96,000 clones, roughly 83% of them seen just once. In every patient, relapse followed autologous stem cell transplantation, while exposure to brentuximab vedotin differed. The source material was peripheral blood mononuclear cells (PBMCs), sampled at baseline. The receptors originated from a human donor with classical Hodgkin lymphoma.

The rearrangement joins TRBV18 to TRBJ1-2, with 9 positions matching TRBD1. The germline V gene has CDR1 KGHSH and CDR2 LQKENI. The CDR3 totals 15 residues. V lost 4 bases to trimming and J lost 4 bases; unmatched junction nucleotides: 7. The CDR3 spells CASSLPGQGIYGYTF. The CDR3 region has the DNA TGTGCCAGCTCACTCCCGGGACAGGGAATCTATGGCTACACCTTC.

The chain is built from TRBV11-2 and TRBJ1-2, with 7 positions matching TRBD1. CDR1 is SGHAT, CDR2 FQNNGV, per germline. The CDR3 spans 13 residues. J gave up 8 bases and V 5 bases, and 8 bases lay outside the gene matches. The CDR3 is CASSRDREKGYTF. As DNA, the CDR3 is TGTGCCAGCAGCCGTGACAGGGAGAAGGGCTACACCTTC. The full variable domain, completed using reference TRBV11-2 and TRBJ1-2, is EAGVAQSPRYKIIEKRQSVAFWCNPISGHATLYWYQQILGQGPKLLIQFQNNGVVDDSQLPKDRFSAERLKGVDSTLKIQPAKLEDSAVYLCASSRDREKGYTFGSGTRLTVV.

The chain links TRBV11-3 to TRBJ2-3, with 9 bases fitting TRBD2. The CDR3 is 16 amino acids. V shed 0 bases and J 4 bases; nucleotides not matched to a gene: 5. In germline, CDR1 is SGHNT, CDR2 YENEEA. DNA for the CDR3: TGTGCCAGCAGCTTAGACGGCGGGAGGGCCCCAGATACGCAGTATTTT. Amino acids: CASSLDGGRAPDTQYF.

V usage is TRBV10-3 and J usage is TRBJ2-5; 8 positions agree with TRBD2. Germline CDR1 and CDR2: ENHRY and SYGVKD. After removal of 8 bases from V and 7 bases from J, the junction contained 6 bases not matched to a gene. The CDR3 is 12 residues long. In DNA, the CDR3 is TGTGCCATCTCGGGCGCGGGAGGGACCCAGTACTTC. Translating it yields CAISGAGGTQYF.

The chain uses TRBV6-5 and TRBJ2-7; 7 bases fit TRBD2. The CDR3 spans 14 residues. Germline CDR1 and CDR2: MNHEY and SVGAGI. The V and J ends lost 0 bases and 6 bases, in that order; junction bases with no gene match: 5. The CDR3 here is CASSYSRLASEQYF. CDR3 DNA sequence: TGTGCCAGCAGTTACTCGAGACTAGCCTCCGAGCAGTACTTC.

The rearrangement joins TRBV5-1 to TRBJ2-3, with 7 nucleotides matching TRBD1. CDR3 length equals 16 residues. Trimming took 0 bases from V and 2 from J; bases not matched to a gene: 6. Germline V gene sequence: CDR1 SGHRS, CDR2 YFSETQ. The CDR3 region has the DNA TGCGCCAGCAGCTTGGCCGGGACAGCAACCACAGATACGCAGTATTTT. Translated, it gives CASSLAGTATTDTQYF.

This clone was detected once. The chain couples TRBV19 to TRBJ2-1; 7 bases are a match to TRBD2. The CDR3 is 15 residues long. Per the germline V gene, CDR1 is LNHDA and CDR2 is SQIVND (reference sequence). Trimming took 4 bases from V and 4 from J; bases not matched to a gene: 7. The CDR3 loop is CASSTGTTQYNEQFF. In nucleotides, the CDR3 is TGTGCCAGTAGTACGGGGACTACTCAATACAATGAGCAGTTCTTC.

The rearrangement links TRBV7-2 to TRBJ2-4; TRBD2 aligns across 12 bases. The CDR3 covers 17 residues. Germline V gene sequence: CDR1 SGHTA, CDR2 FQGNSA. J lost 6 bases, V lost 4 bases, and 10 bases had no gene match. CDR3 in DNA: TGTGCCAGCAGCTCCGGACTAGCGGGACCCAAAGTAAACATTCAGTACTTC. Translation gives CASSSGLAGPKVNIQYF.

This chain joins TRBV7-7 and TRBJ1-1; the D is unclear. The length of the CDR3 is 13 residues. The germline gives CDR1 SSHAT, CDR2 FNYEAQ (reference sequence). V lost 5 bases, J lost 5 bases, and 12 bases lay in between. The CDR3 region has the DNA TGTGCCAGCAGCCGGAGTCATGGTACTGAAGCTTTCTTT. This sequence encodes CASSRSHGTEAFF.

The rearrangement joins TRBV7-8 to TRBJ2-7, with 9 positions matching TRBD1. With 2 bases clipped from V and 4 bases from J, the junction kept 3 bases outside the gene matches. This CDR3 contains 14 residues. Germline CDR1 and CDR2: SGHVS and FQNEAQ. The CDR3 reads CASSLNRGLYEQYF. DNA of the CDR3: TGTGCCAGCAGCTTAAACAGGGGGCTTTACGAGCAGTACTTC.

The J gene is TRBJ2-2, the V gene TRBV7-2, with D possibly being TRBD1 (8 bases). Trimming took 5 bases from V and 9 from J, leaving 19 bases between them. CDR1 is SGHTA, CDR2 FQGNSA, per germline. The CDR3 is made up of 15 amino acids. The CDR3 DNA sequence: TGTGCCAGCAGCAACAGGGGGGAGGGTGTCCGGGAGCTGTTTTTT. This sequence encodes CASSNRGEGVRELFF.

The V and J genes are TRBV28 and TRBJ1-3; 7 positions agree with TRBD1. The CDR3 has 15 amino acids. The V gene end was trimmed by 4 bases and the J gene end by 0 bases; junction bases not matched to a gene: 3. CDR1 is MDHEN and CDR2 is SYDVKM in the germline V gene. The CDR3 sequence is CASSSGGGSGNTIYF. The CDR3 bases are TGTGCCAGCAGTTCAGGGGGAGGCTCTGGAAACACCATATATTTT.

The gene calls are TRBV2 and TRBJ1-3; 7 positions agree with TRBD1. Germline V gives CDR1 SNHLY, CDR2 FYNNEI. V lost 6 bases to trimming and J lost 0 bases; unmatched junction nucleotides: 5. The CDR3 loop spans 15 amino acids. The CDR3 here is CASSGTDLSGNTIYF. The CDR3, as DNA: TGTGCCAGCAGCGGGACAGACCTCTCTGGAAACACCATATATTTT. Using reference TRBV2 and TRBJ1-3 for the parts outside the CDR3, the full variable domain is EPEVTQTPSHQVTQMGQEVILRCVPISNHLYFYWYRQILGQKVEFLVSFYNNEISEKSEIFDDQFSVERPDGSNFTLKIRSTKLEDSAMYFCASSGTDLSGNTIYFGEGSWLTVV.

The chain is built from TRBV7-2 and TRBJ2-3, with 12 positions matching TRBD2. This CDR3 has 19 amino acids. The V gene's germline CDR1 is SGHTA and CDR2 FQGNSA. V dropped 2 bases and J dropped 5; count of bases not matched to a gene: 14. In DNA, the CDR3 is TGTGCCAGCAGCTTAATAGGTCTAGCGGGAGGGGGGAAGGAAGATACGCAGTATTTT. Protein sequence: CASSLIGLAGGGKEDTQYF.

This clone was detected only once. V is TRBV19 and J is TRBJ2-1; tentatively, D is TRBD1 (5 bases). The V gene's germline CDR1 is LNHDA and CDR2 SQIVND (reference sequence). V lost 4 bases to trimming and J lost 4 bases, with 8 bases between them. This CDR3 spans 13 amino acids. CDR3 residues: CASSRTLYNEQFF. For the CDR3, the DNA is TGTGCCAGTAGTAGGACACTTTACAATGAGCAGTTCTTC.

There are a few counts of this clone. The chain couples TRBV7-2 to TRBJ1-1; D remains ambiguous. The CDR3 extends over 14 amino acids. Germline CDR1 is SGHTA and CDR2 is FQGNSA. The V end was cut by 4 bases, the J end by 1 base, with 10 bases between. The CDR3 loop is CASSWGYRNTEAFF. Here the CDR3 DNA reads TGTGCCAGCAGCTGGGGTTACCGGAACACTGAAGCTTTCTTT.

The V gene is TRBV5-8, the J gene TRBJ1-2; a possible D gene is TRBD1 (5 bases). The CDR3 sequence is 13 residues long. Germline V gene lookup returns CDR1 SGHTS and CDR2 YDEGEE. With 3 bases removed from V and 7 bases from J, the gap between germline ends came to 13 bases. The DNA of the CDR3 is TGTGCCAGCAGCTCGACCAGGGCCGGTGGCTACACCTTC. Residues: CASSSTRAGGYTF.

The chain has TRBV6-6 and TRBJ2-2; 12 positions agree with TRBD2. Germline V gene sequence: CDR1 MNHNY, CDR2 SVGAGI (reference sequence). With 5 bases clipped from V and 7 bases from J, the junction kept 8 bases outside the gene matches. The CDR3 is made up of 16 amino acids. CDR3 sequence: CASSTLAGGPNGELFF. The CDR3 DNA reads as TGTGCCAGCAGTACCCTAGCGGGAGGGCCGAACGGGGAGCTGTTTTTT.

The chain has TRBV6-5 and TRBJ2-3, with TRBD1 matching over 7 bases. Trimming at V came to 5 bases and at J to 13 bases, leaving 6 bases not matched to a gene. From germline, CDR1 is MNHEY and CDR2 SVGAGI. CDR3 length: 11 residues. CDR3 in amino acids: CASSTTGLEYF. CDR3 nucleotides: TGTGCCAGCAGTACGACAGGGCTGGAGTATTTT.

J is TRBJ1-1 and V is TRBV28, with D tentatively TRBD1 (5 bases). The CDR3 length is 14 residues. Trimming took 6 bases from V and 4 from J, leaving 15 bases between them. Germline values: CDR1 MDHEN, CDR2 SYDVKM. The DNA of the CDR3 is TGTGCCAGCAGGGCTCCGGGGACGGTCACTGAAGCTTTCTTT. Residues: CASRAPGTVTEAFF.

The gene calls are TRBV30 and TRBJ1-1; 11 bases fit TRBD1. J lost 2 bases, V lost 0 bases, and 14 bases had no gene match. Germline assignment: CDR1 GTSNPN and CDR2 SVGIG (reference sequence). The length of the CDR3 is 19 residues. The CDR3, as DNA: TGTGCCTGGAGTGTGTCTCCACCTGGACAGGGGGCATCAAACACTGAAGCTTTCTTT. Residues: CAWSVSPPGQGASNTEAFF.

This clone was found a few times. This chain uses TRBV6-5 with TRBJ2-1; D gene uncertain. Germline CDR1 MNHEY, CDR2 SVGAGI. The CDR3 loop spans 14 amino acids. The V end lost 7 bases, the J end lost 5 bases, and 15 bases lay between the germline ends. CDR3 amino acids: CASNPGVPNNEQFF. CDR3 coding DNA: TGTGCCAGCAACCCGGGCGTGCCCAACAATGAGCAGTTCTTC.